This T cell receptor (beta chain) originates from a study of Graves' ophthalmopathy and Graves' hyperthyroidism. Investigators amplified TCR beta CDR3 regions from RNA transcripts. HTBI primers served in a first-round RT-PCR, which a second-round multiplex PCR followed. TCRdb processed the multiplex PCR reads anew with MiXCR; each CDR3 protein has one entry. The sample yields a few hundred thousand distinct CDR3 sequences, just over 15% seen once. This clonotype was seen repeatedly, ten times or more. The antigen is not known. Study-wide results and limits: Detection in blood was also observed for most expanded thyroid clonotypes above 0.001 frequency. Classification of ophthalmopathy versus stable hyperthyroidism by a 13-signature model yielded around 90% sensitivity and 70% to 83% specificity.

The length of the CDR3 is 15 residues. V shed 4 bases and J 0 bases; nucleotides not matched to a gene: 4. The sample comprised peripheral blood. The sequence came from a woman aged 18-30 years with stable Graves' hyperthyroidism. V is TRBV12-3 or TRBV12-4 and J is TRBJ1-2, with 8 bases that match TRBD1. Here the CDR3 reads CASSWAGGTNYGYTF. CDR3 DNA sequence: TGTGCCAGCAGTTGGGCAGGGGGCACTAACTATGGCTACACCTTC.